This T cell receptor beta chain was identified during a study of control samples from healthy donors and cancer patients. This CDR3 is 15 amino acids long. V gave up 1 base and J gave up 2 bases, with 10 bases separating them. The germline V gene has CDR1 SGHNT and CDR2 YYREEE (reference sequence). Profiled with immunoSEQ multiplex PCR; TCRdb holds only in-frame clones, not every one. Among about 80,000 clones listed, 85% to 90% were seen once. V usage is TRBV5-4 and J usage is TRBJ2-1; D may correspond to TRBD1 or TRBD2 (6 bases each). The receptor was derived from a woman aged 55-75 years in good health. The specimen sequenced was blood. CDR3 amino acids: CASSLLGGTYNEQFF. The CDR3, as DNA: TGTGCCAGCAGCTTGTTGGGGGGCACCTACAATGAGCAGTTCTTC. The full variable domain, with the rest looked up from reference TRBV5-4 and TRBJ2-1, is ETGVTQSPTHLIKTRGQQVTLRCSSQSGHNTVSWYQQALGQGPQFIFQYYREEENGRGNFPPRFSGLQFPNYSSELNVNALELDDSALYLCASSLLGGTYNEQFFGPGTRLTVL.